This entry is about one T cell receptor (beta chain). This sample was included in a study of blood T cell repertoires in COVID-19. For the study at large: Sources were T cells, B-cell-depleted T cells, or PBMCs; the material itself was cDNA or gDNA.

With 2 bases clipped from V and 9 bases from J, the junction kept 10 bases outside the gene matches. CDR3 length: 16 residues. Germline CDR1 and CDR2: SGHNT and YYREEE (reference sequence). TCRdb's table, derived via immunoSEQ multiplex PCR, lists solely in-frame clones and lacks some. The sample lists about 200,000 clones; roughly 87% were seen once. The material sequenced was peripheral blood. J is TRBJ2-1 and V is TRBV5-4, with 11 bases that match TRBD2. The receptor was isolated from a man between 35 and 55 years old with active or convalescent COVID-19. In nucleotides, the CDR3 is TGTGCCAGCAGCTTAGAGCTAGCGGGAGGTAAGGGTGAGCAGTTCTTC. Its translation: CASSLELAGGKGEQFF.